A single sample is the source of the 32 T cell receptor beta chains below, sequenced in a study of blood T cell repertoires in COVID-19 (TCRdb year 2020). Receptors were amplified or captured by the immunoSEQ multiplex PCR assay. TCRdb took this table from immuneACCESS and kept in-frame rearrangements with V and J called. Such tables lack part of the clones; where checked against another copy, unresolved V genes explain under half of the gap, and the rest is unexplained. Present in this sample are 300,000 to 400,000 clones, 65% to 85% of which were seen just once. Of the sample, 2.5% to 3.5% falls within the top ten clones. Sequencing used peripheral blood. Receptor source: a man younger than 40 with active or convalescent COVID-19.

The chain links TRBV28 to TRBJ2-7, with 8 bases matching TRBD1. The V and J ends lost 6 bases and 6 bases, in that order; junction bases with no gene match: 10. There are 14 residues in the CDR3. The V gene's germline CDR1 is MDHEN and CDR2 SYDVKM. The CDR3 loop is CASRPGTGPGEQYF. CDR3 DNA sequence: TGTGCCAGCAGACCCGGGACAGGACCTGGCGAGCAGTACTTC. Drawing the rest from reference TRBV28 and TRBJ2-7, the complete variable domain is DVKVTQSSRYLVKRTGEKVFLECVQDMDHENMFWYRQDPGLGLRLIYFSYDVKMKEKGDIPEGYSVSREKKERFSLILESASTNQTSMYLCASRPGTGPGEQYFGPGTRLTVT.

The chain links TRBV5-1 to TRBJ1-2, with 11 nucleotides matching TRBD1. Germline CDR1 is SGHRS and CDR2 is YFSETQ. J was trimmed by 0 bases and V by 2 bases; bases with no gene match: 15. CDR3 length: 20 residues. CDR3 nucleotide sequence: TGCGCCAGCAGCTTAGATTTAGTCGGGACAGGGGGATTGCCTAACTATGGCTACACCTTC. Protein product: CASSLDLVGTGGLPNYGYTF.

This clone was seen more than once but under ten times. The rearrangement links TRBV7-2 to TRBJ1-2; weak D call: TRBD1 (5 bases). CDR3 length equals 17 residues. V was cut by 1 base and J by 4 bases, with 19 bases left in between. CDR1 is SGHTA and CDR2 is FQGNSA in the germline V gene. The CDR3: CASSLGGGIRTSYGYTF. In nucleotides, the CDR3 is TGTGCCAGCAGCTTAGGGGGGGGAATCCGAACGTCCTATGGCTACACCTTC.

The chain is built from TRBV5-1 and TRBJ1-1; the D gene is possibly TRBD1 (6 bases). From germline, CDR1 is SGHRS and CDR2 YFSETQ. The ends were cut back, 4 bases at V and 1 base at J, with 17 bases in the middle. This CDR3 contains 16 residues. The CDR3 loop reads CASSVQGAPGNTEAFF. CDR3 bases: TGCGCCAGCAGCGTACAGGGCGCTCCGGGGAACACTGAAGCTTTCTTT.

CDR3 protein: CASSGTSGSGETQYF. The DNA for the CDR3 is TGTGCCAGCAGTGGGACTAGCGGGAGTGGGGAGACCCAGTACTTC. V gene TRBV2 combines with J gene TRBJ2-5, with 13 bases that match TRBD2. Germline loops: CDR1 SNHLY, CDR2 FYNNEI. The CDR3 covers 15 residues. V shed 4 bases and J 5 bases; nucleotides not matched to a gene: 4.

CDR3 DNA sequence: TGTGCCACCAGTGCAGACTATGGCTACACCTTC. This gives the protein CATSADYGYTF. V is TRBV24-1 and J is TRBJ1-2, with D unresolved. This CDR3 is 11 amino acids long. Per germline, CDR1 KGHDR and CDR2 SFDVKD. V dropped 5 bases and J dropped 3 bases, with 3 bases sitting between them.

The V call is TRBV5-1, the J call TRBJ2-1, with D uncertain. V was trimmed by 4 bases and J by 0 bases, leaving 11 bases between them. Germline CDR1 SGHRS, CDR2 YFSETQ. The CDR3 length is 15 residues. The CDR3 sequence is CASSPHGLSYNEQFF. The DNA for the CDR3 is TGCGCCAGCAGCCCCCATGGCCTCTCCTACAATGAGCAGTTCTTC.

The chain carries TRBV6-5 and TRBJ1-1, with D perhaps matching TRBD1 (6 bases). Germline V gives CDR1 MNHEY, CDR2 SVGAGI. Deletions cut 2 bases from V and 0 bases from J, with 13 bases between. The CDR3 contains 16 residues. The CDR3 loop is CASSYTAGDMNTEAFF. The CDR3 nucleotides read TGTGCCAGCAGTTACACAGCAGGGGATATGAACACTGAAGCTTTCTTT.

CDR3 amino acids: CASSEFAGGARGYTF. Written as DNA, the CDR3 is TGTGCCAGCAGTGAATTCGCAGGGGGCGCGAGGGGCTACACCTTC. The V gene is TRBV25-1, the J gene TRBJ1-2; TRBD1 agrees at 8 bases. The CDR3 covers 15 residues. CDR1 is MGHDK, CDR2 SYGVNS, per germline. Unmatched junction bases numbered 9, after V lost 1 base and J lost 8 bases.

The chain employs TRBV11-2 and TRBJ1-2, with no clear D. Per germline, CDR1 SGHAT and CDR2 FQNNGV. The ends were cut back, 5 bases at V and 4 bases at J, with 11 bases in the middle. The CDR3 consists of 13 residues. The CDR3 sequence is CASSPGLLYGYTF. The CDR3 DNA sequence: TGTGCCAGCAGCCCTGGACTACTCTATGGCTACACCTTC.

This chain links TRBV5-1 with TRBJ2-2, with 7 bases identical to TRBD2. V shed 4 bases and J 1 base; nucleotides not matched to a gene: 4. The CDR3 extends over 15 amino acids. Germline V gene sequence: CDR1 SGHRS, CDR2 YFSETQ. CDR3 residues: CASSPGTKNTGELFF. The CDR3 region has the DNA TGCGCCAGCAGCCCCGGGACTAAGAACACCGGGGAGCTGTTTTTT.

CDR3 sequence reads: CASSVGENTEAFF. CDR3 DNA sequence: TGTGCCAGCAGTGTCGGTGAGAACACTGAAGCTTTCTTT. This chain connects TRBV6-2 or TRBV6-3 to TRBJ1-1; D is undetermined. Germline V CDR1 and CDR2: MNHEY, SVGEGT. Trimming stripped 5 bases from V and 1 base from J, with 8 bases between. The CDR3 has 13 residues.

V gene TRBV6-5 combines with J gene TRBJ1-2, with 8 bases fitting TRBD1. V trimming: 0 bases; J trimming: 3 bases; junction bases outside the gene matches: 3. CDR1 and CDR2 from the germline V gene are MNHEY and SVGAGI. The CDR3 consists of 15 residues. CDR3 DNA: TGTGCCAGCAGTTACTCGAACAGGGGGGACTATGGCTACACCTTC. As protein: CASSYSNRGDYGYTF.

The chain carries TRBV5-4 and TRBJ2-1, with D tentatively TRBD1 (5 bases). The CDR3 totals 13 residues. V lost 4 bases and J lost 13, with 18 bases in between. Germline V gives CDR1 SGHNT, CDR2 YYREEE (reference sequence). The CDR3 reads CASSLTAGENQFF. For the CDR3, the DNA is TGTGCCAGCAGCCTGACAGCTGGGGAAAATCAGTTCTTC. Supplemented by reference TRBV5-4 and TRBJ2-1, the full variable domain reads ETGVTQSPTHLIKTRGQQVTLRCSSQSGHNTVSWYQQALGQGPQFIFQYYREEENGRGNFPPRFSGLQFPNYSSELNVNALELDDSALYLCASSLTAGENQFFGPGTRLTVL.

V is TRBV4-2 and J is TRBJ1-4; the match to TRBD1 covers 8 bases. Germline trimming cut 6 bases from V and 0 bases from J; bases unmatched to any gene: 6. CDR1 is LGHNA and CDR2 is YNFKEQ in the germline V gene. This CDR3 has 16 amino acids. The CDR3 sequence is CASSRQGSATNEKLFF. The CDR3, as DNA: TGTGCCAGCAGTCGACAGGGGTCTGCAACTAATGAAAAACTGTTTTTT.

The rearrangement links TRBV6-5 to TRBJ2-7; perhaps TRBD2 as D (5 bases). Trimming took 2 bases from V and 7 from J, leaving 15 bases between them. Germline CDR1 is MNHEY and CDR2 is SVGAGI. The CDR3 runs 14 residues. The CDR3 region is CASSYQDGVEEQYF. CDR3 nucleotides: TGTGCCAGCAGTTACCAGGACGGGGTCGAAGAGCAGTACTTC.

The chain joins TRBV7-3 to TRBJ2-3, with TRBD2 matching 7 bases. The length of the CDR3 is 15 residues. Trimming took 5 bases from V and 1 from J; bases not matched to a gene: 6. Germline V gene sequence: CDR1 SGHTA, CDR2 FQGTGA. The CDR3 DNA reads TGTGCCAGCAGCCAAATAGCGGGTGGCACAGATACGCAGTATTTT. Its protein product is CASSQIAGGTDTQYF.

The gene calls are TRBV11-1 and TRBJ2-3; 8 bases map to TRBD1. This CDR3 spans 14 amino acids. Per germline, CDR1 SGHAT and CDR2 FQDESV (reference sequence). J lost 7 bases, V lost 8 bases, and 11 bases had no gene match. Here the CDR3 DNA reads TGTGCCAGCGAGAAGGACAGGGAAATGAATACGCAGTATTTT. This encodes CASEKDREMNTQYF.

This chain links TRBV18 with TRBJ1-4; the match to TRBD1 covers 7 bases. CDR1 KGHSH and CDR2 LQKENI come from the germline V gene. The CDR3 has 14 amino acids. The J segment lost 4 bases and the V segment lost 3 bases, leaving 2 bases of the junction unmatched. The CDR3 here is CASSPTGYNEKLFF. The CDR3 bases are TGTGCCAGCTCACCGACAGGGTATAATGAAAAACTGTTTTTT.

This chain links TRBV6-2 or TRBV6-3 with TRBJ2-7; D is unresolved. The CDR3 is 15 amino acids. V lost 5 bases to trimming and J lost 5 bases, with 19 bases between them. Looked up from germline, CDR1 is MNHEY and CDR2 is SVGEGT. CDR3 sequence (DNA): TGTGCCAGCAGTCCGATTTCGGGTAGATGGGACGAGCAGTACTTC. Amino acid sequence: CASSPISGRWDEQYF.

The rearrangement links TRBV30 to TRBJ2-5, with 7 bases matching TRBD1. Losses at the gene ends were 0 bases for V and 4 bases for J; bases not matched to a gene: 8. This CDR3 has 15 residues. CDR1 and CDR2 (germline): GTSNPN, SVGIG (reference sequence). For the CDR3, the DNA is TGTGCCTGGAGTGTGGGAAGGGGGCGAGGAGAGACCCAGTACTTC. It encodes CAWSVGRGRGETQYF.

The chain recombines TRBV18 with TRBJ1-2; D ambiguous. Germline V lookup: CDR1 KGHSH, CDR2 LQKENI. V lost 5 bases and J 7 bases, leaving 17 bases between the germline ends. The CDR3 extends over 14 amino acids. CDR3 DNA: TGTGCCAGCTCAATCAGCGAAACACCGTTTGGCTACACCTTC. It yields the protein CASSISETPFGYTF. The variable domain in full, with the rest retrieved from reference TRBV18 and TRBJ1-2, is NAGVMQNPRHLVRRRGQEARLRCSPMKGHSHVYWYRQLPEEGLKFMVYLQKENIIDESGMPKERFSAEFPKEGPSILRIQQVVRGDSAAYFCASSISETPFGYTFGSGTRLTVV.

This clone has just a few counts. The rearrangement joins TRBV25-1 to TRBJ1-6; TRBD1 matches 9 bases. The length of the CDR3 is 15 residues. The germline V gene encodes CDR1 MGHDK and CDR2 SYGVNS. Unmatched junction bases numbered 6, after V lost 2 bases and J lost 10 bases. CDR3 amino acids: CASSEPGQGGSPLHF. CDR3 DNA sequence: TGTGCCAGCAGTGAACCGGGACAGGGAGGCTCACCCCTCCACTTT.

In this sample, this clone turned up many times. The chain links TRBV5-8 to TRBJ2-3, with 11 bases aligning to TRBD2. The CDR3 extends over 17 amino acids. V shed 4 bases and J 4 bases; nucleotides not matched to a gene: 11. Germline CDR1 SGHTS, CDR2 YDEGEE. The CDR3 reads CASSRPLTSGGADTQYF. The CDR3 DNA follows: TGTGCCAGCAGCCGCCCCCTAACTAGCGGGGGAGCAGATACGCAGTATTTT. Based on the CDR3 plus reference TRBV5-8 and TRBJ2-3, the full variable domain is EAGVTQSPTHLIKTRGQQATLRCSPISGHTSVYWYQQALGLGLQFLLWYDEGEERNRGNFPPRFSGRQFPNYSSELNVNALELEDSALYLCASSRPLTSGGADTQYFGPGTRLTVL.

V and J are TRBV28 and TRBJ1-4; 11 nucleotides agree with TRBD1. Unmatched junction bases numbered 4, after V lost 4 bases and J lost 6 bases. This CDR3 is built from 15 residues. From germline, CDR1 is MDHEN and CDR2 SYDVKM. The CDR3 DNA reads as TGTGCCAGCAGTTCCGGGACAGGGGGTTATGAAAAACTGTTTTTT. This encodes CASSSGTGGYEKLFF.

The rearrangement links TRBV4-1 to TRBJ1-5; 9 bases are shared with TRBD1. The V gene's germline CDR1 is MGHRA and CDR2 YSYEKL. This CDR3 has 15 amino acids. V was pared by 4 bases and J by 4 bases, with 5 bases of the junction left unmatched. CDR3 protein: CASSRSDRGNQPQHF. The CDR3 DNA follows: TGCGCCAGCAGCCGGTCGGACAGGGGAAATCAGCCCCAGCATTTT.

The CDR3 sequence is CASSETGSKLFF. Here the CDR3 DNA reads TGTGCCAGCAGCGAGACCGGGAGTAAACTGTTTTTT. This chain links TRBV2 with TRBJ1-4; no firm D call. The germline V gene has CDR1 SNHLY and CDR2 FYNNEI. V lost 6 bases and J 11 bases, leaving 13 bases between the germline ends. The CDR3 sequence is 12 residues long.

The gene calls are TRBV10-3 and TRBJ1-6; weak D call: TRBD1 (5 bases). V was clipped by 0 bases and J by 10 bases, with 10 bases between them. The CDR3 sequence is 14 residues long. Per the germline V gene, CDR1 is ENHRY and CDR2 is SYGVKD. The CDR3: CAISESRGDSPLHF. The CDR3 region has the DNA TGTGCCATCAGTGAGTCTAGGGGCGACTCACCCCTCCACTTT.

The chain joins TRBV7-3 to TRBJ1-1; D not resolved. The CDR3 totals 14 residues. The germline gives CDR1 SGHTA, CDR2 FQGTGA. Trimming shortened V by 5 bases and J by 1 base, and 11 bases separated the two germline ends. The CDR3, as DNA: TGTGCCAGCAGCCACGGTACGGGGAACACTGAAGCTTTCTTT. It codes for CASSHGTGNTEAFF.

The V gene is TRBV11-2, the J gene TRBJ2-3; unclear D gene. The V end was cut by 0 bases, the J end by 4 bases, with 8 bases between. Looked up from germline, CDR1 is SGHAT and CDR2 is FQNNGV. The CDR3 loop spans 14 amino acids. The CDR3 coding sequence is TGTGCCAGCAGCTTAGACAGGATAGCAGATACGCAGTATTTT. It yields the protein CASSLDRIADTQYF.

The chain employs TRBV19 and TRBJ2-1, with 8 nucleotides matching TRBD2. With 5 bases clipped from V and 4 bases from J, the junction kept 10 bases outside the gene matches. The CDR3 has 16 residues. Per germline, CDR1 LNHDA and CDR2 SQIVND (reference sequence). CDR3 loop: CASSYLSGGGYNEQFF. The CDR3 coding sequence is TGTGCCAGTAGTTACTTATCGGGCGGGGGGTACAATGAGCAGTTCTTC.

The gene calls are TRBV19 and TRBJ1-2; D not certain. The germline gives CDR1 LNHDA, CDR2 SQIVND (reference sequence). This CDR3 spans 15 amino acids. V lost 3 bases, J lost 2 bases, and 13 bases lay in between. This chain's CDR3 is CASSIAARRNYGYTF. The CDR3 DNA sequence: TGTGCCAGTAGTATCGCGGCAAGGAGGAACTATGGCTACACCTTC.